A single sample is the source of the 31 T cell receptor beta chains below, sequenced in a study of cytomegalovirus exposure and HLA in healthy donors. The study ran its PCR with 60 Vbeta and 13 Jbeta primers. Repertoires were generated with immunoSEQ multiplex PCR, while TCRdb's copy carries only in-frame clones and drops some. The sample comprises approximately 110,000 clones, roughly 80% of which are singletons, and roughly 5% rests with the top ten. Sequenced: PBMCs. These receptors were taken from a female donor in good health and CMV-seropositive.

The chain joins TRBV30 to TRBJ1-1; the D gene is possibly TRBD1 (5 bases). In germline, CDR1 is GTSNPN, CDR2 SVGIG (reference sequence). V was cut by 5 bases and J by 2 bases, with 12 bases left in between. The CDR3 length is 13 residues. The CDR3 loop reads CAWCRTLNTEAFF. As DNA, the CDR3 is TGTGCCTGGTGTAGGACACTTAACACTGAAGCTTTCTTT.

The rearrangement links TRBV19 to TRBJ1-4, with D possibly TRBD1 on 6 matching bases. Trimming shortened V by 7 bases and J by 7 bases, and 16 bases separated the two germline ends. The CDR3 covers 14 residues. Per germline, CDR1 LNHDA and CDR2 SQIVND (reference sequence). Here the CDR3 DNA reads TGTGCCAGTACCACCGGGACAAGGTTTGAAAAACTGTTTTTT. It encodes CASTTGTRFEKLFF.

This clone was detected a few times. The V and J genes are TRBV27 and TRBJ2-2; D is possibly TRBD2 (5 bases). V lost 3 bases, J lost 4 bases, and 21 bases lay in between. CDR1 and CDR2 from the germline V gene are MNHEY and SMNVEV (reference sequence). The CDR3 length is 18 residues. The CDR3 region is CASSFLASRPDATGELFF. The CDR3 nucleotides read TGTGCCAGCAGTTTCTTGGCTAGCAGACCCGACGCCACCGGGGAGCTGTTTTTT.

The chain carries TRBV30 and TRBJ1-4; D remains unclear. Trimming removed 3 bases at V and 4 bases at J, with 12 bases between. CDR3 length: 14 amino acids. The germline V gene encodes CDR1 GTSNPN and CDR2 SVGIG (reference sequence). CDR3 residues: CAWSLGADNEKLFF. The DNA for the CDR3 is TGTGCCTGGAGCCTCGGAGCCGATAATGAAAAACTGTTTTTT.

V and J are TRBV12-2 and TRBJ2-1; the table's D call of TRBD2 was not tested on the DNA. TRBV12-2 is a pseudogene locus. The CDR3 contains 17 residues. CDR3: CASRFAIAGGLYNEQFF. CDR3 nucleotide sequence: TGTGCAAGTCGCTTCGCAATAGCGGGAGGGCTTTACAATGAGCAGTTCTTC.

The chain carries TRBV6-1 and TRBJ2-7; the match to TRBD2 covers 14 bases. Germline V gene lookup returns CDR1 MNHNS and CDR2 SASEGT. V was pared by 4 bases and J by 5 bases, with 7 bases of the junction left unmatched. This CDR3 region has 16 residues. The CDR3 is CASSGLAGGSGDEQYF. The CDR3 DNA reads TGTGCCAGCAGTGGACTAGCGGGAGGGTCTGGGGACGAGCAGTACTTC.

The chain has TRBV6-1 and TRBJ2-2; D possibly corresponds to TRBD1 (6 bases). This CDR3 is 15 amino acids long. The ends were cut back, 8 bases at V and 4 bases at J, with 17 bases in the middle. CDR1 MNHNS and CDR2 SASEGT come from the germline V gene. The CDR3 loop reads CASLKPGHGTGELFF. The CDR3 DNA sequence: TGTGCCAGCTTAAAACCGGGACACGGCACCGGGGAGCTGTTTTTT.

This sequence joins TRBV5-1 and TRBJ2-1; 9 bases match TRBD2. Trimming cost V 0 bases and J 1 base; bases outside gene matches: 11. The CDR3 has 19 amino acids. CDR1 SGHRS and CDR2 YFSETQ come from the germline V gene. CDR3 sequence (DNA): TGCGCCAGCAGCTTGGCGGGGACTAGCCTTAACTTATCCTACAATGAGCAGTTCTTC. Its translation is CASSLAGTSLNLSYNEQFF.

This rearrangement joins TRBV18 to TRBJ1-2; the match to TRBD1 covers 7 bases. V lost 2 bases to trimming and J lost 4 bases; unmatched junction nucleotides: 7. CDR1 is KGHSH and CDR2 is LQKENI in the germline V gene. The CDR3 loop spans 15 amino acids. The CDR3: CASSPGVGQVYGYTF. The CDR3, as DNA: TGTGCCAGCTCACCAGGAGTAGGACAGGTCTATGGCTACACCTTC.

This clone occurred once. The V and J genes are TRBV28 and TRBJ2-1, with D possibly matching TRBD2 (6 bases). V was pared by 5 bases and J by 12 bases, with 41 bases between. Germline CDR1 reads MDHEN; CDR2 reads SYDVKM. This CDR3 region has 21 residues. This CDR3 is CASSNLIVDDSPGDWVVGQFF. In nucleotides, the CDR3 is TGTGCCAGCAGTAACTTGATTGTTGATGATAGCCCGGGAGATTGGGTTGTTGGGCAGTTCTTC. The complete variable domain, with remaining parts taken from reference TRBV28 and TRBJ2-1, reads DVKVTQSSRYLVKRTGEKVFLECVQDMDHENMFWYRQDPGLGLRLIYFSYDVKMKEKGDIPEGYSVSREKKERFSLILESASTNQTSMYLCASSNLIVDDSPGDWVVGQFFGPGTRLTVL.

This chain connects TRBV7-3 to TRBJ1-1, with D possibly matching TRBD1 (6 bases). CDR3 length: 14 residues. Trimming stripped 5 bases from V and 2 bases from J, with 12 bases between. Germline V lookup: CDR1 SGHTA, CDR2 FQGTGA. This CDR3 is CASSSGTRNTEAFF. In DNA, the CDR3 is TGTGCCAGCAGCAGCGGGACAAGAAACACTGAAGCTTTCTTT. The variable domain in full, completed from reference TRBV7-3 and TRBJ1-1, reads GAGVSQTPSNKVTEKGKYVELRCDPISGHTALYWYRQSLGQGPEFLIYFQGTGAADDSGLPNDRFFAVRPEGSVSTLKIQRTERGDSAVYLCASSSGTRNTEAFFGQGTRLTVV.

The chain uses TRBV7-2 and TRBJ1-4, with D tentatively TRBD1 (5 bases). Germline CDR1 reads SGHTA; CDR2 reads FQGNSA. V lost 1 base to trimming and J lost 7 bases, with 10 bases between them. There are 14 residues in the CDR3. The CDR3 loop is CASSLVHRTEKLFF. CDR3 DNA: TGTGCCAGCAGCTTAGTTCACAGGACTGAAAAACTGTTTTTT.

V usage is TRBV5-1 and J usage is TRBJ2-5; D may be TRBD1 (6 bases). Germline V gives CDR1 SGHRS, CDR2 YFSETQ. V dropped 1 base and J dropped 7 bases, with 14 bases sitting between them. This CDR3 contains 14 residues. This CDR3 is CASSLLDRSGTQYF. In DNA form, the CDR3 reads TGCGCCAGCAGCTTGCTGGACAGATCGGGGACCCAGTACTTC.

The chain joins TRBV19 to TRBJ2-5; 7 nucleotides match TRBD2. The junction had 6 bases not matched to a gene; V was cut back by 5 bases and J by 9 bases. Germline V gene sequence: CDR1 LNHDA, CDR2 SQIVND (reference sequence). There are 12 residues in the CDR3. CDR3 protein: CASSLLGGSQYF. In DNA, the CDR3 is TGTGCCAGTAGTCTTTTGGGGGGGTCCCAGTACTTC.

V and J are TRBV28 and TRBJ1-2; D not resolved. Germline-derived CDR1 and CDR2 are MDHEN and SYDVKM. Deletions cut 5 bases from V and 4 bases from J, with 17 bases between. The length of the CDR3 is 15 residues. The CDR3 sequence is CASSTHPLAAYGYTF. CDR3 in DNA: TGTGCCAGCAGTACCCACCCACTCGCGGCCTATGGCTACACCTTC.

This clone was seen just once. The chain has TRBV6-5 and TRBJ1-2, with 10 bases fitting TRBD1. J was trimmed by 5 bases and V by 4 bases; bases with no gene match: 1. The CDR3 is 13 residues long. From germline, CDR1 is MNHEY and CDR2 SVGAGI. Here the CDR3 DNA reads TGTGCCAGCAGTTCGGGACAGGGGTATGGCTACACCTTC. Its protein is CASSSGQGYGYTF.

The chain carries TRBV5-5 and TRBJ2-1; 8 bases align to TRBD1. Trimming removed 5 bases from V and 5 bases from J; junction bases left unmatched: 15. From germline, CDR1 is SGHKS and CDR2 YYEKEE (reference sequence). The CDR3 spans 17 residues. CDR3 DNA: TGTGCCAGCAGTTCCCGCGCCGGGACAGGCAACCACAATGAGCAGTTCTTC. Translating it yields CASSSRAGTGNHNEQFF.

This clone was observed a single time. The rearrangement uses TRBV5-6 and TRBJ2-1, with 13 bases identical to TRBD2. V lost 2 bases and J lost 9; bases outside the gene matches: 8. The CDR3 loop spans 16 amino acids. The germline CDR1 and CDR2 sequences are SGHDT and YYEEEE. The CDR3, as DNA: TGTGCCAGCAGCTTCGGTACTAGCGGGGGGGCCGGTGAGCAGTTCTTC. This encodes CASSFGTSGGAGEQFF.

This clone has a handful of counts. The chain employs TRBV6-5 and TRBJ1-2; maybe TRBD1 (5 bases). Germline assignment: CDR1 MNHEY and CDR2 SVGAGI. This CDR3 is built from 14 residues. V dropped 0 bases and J dropped 1 base, with 6 bases sitting between them. CDR3 residues: CASSYSDSNYGYTF. DNA of the CDR3: TGTGCCAGCAGTTACTCCGACAGTAACTATGGCTACACCTTC.

V is TRBV7-2 and J is TRBJ2-6; 9 bases fit TRBD2. The ends lost 5 bases at V and 0 bases at J; junction bases unmatched: 8. This CDR3 comprises 18 residues. Germline assignment: CDR1 SGHTA and CDR2 FQGNSA. The CDR3, as DNA: TGTGCCAGCAGCCCCGGGCGGGGGGGTCTCTCTGGGGCCAACGTCCTGACTTTC. Amino acid sequence: CASSPGRGGLSGANVLTF. Full variable domain (outside the CDR3, taken from reference TRBV7-2 and TRBJ2-6): GAGVSQSPSNKVTEKGKDVELRCDPISGHTALYWYRQSLGQGLEFLIYFQGNSAPDKSGLPSDRFSAERTGGSVSTLTIQRTQQEDSAVYLCASSPGRGGLSGANVLTFGAGSRLTVL.

The chain joins TRBV18 to TRBJ1-2; the match to TRBD1 covers 12 bases. Looked up from germline, CDR1 is KGHSH and CDR2 is LQKENI. Unmatched junction bases numbered 0, after V lost 3 bases and J lost 7 bases. CDR3 length: 13 amino acids. CDR3 region: CASSPGQGAGYTF. CDR3 sequence (DNA): TGTGCCAGCTCACCGGGACAGGGGGCTGGCTACACCTTC.

The V gene is TRBV15, the J gene TRBJ1-2, with 8 nucleotides matching TRBD1. The CDR3 has 15 residues. The germline V gene has CDR1 LNHNV and CDR2 YYDKDF (reference sequence). The trim removed 5 bases at V and 8 bases at J, leaving 13 bases unmatched. CDR3 protein: CATSALYGTGRGYTF. CDR3 DNA: TGTGCCACCAGCGCCTTATATGGGACAGGTCGGGGCTACACCTTC.

The rearrangement uses TRBV6-1 and TRBJ2-6; no clear D. Germline V gene lookup returns CDR1 MNHNS and CDR2 SASEGT. The V end was cut by 7 bases, the J end by 1 base, with 11 bases between. The CDR3 extends over 15 amino acids. In DNA form, the CDR3 reads TGTGCCAGCATCACATCCTCTTCTGGGGCCAACGTCCTGACTTTC. This encodes CASITSSSGANVLTF.

The rearrangement links TRBV5-5 to TRBJ1-1, with D possibly TRBD1 on 6 matching bases. The length of the CDR3 is 13 residues. Per the germline V gene, CDR1 is SGHKS and CDR2 is YYEKEE (reference sequence). The V gene lost 1 base and the J gene lost 5 bases, with 9 bases spanning the gap. The CDR3 loop reads CASSLYTGTEAFF. The CDR3, as DNA: TGTGCCAGCAGCTTGTATACAGGGACTGAAGCTTTCTTT. Full variable domain (rest looked up from reference TRBV5-5 and TRBJ1-1): DAGVTQSPTHLIKTRGQQVTLRCSPISGHKSVSWYQQVLGQGPQFIFQYYEKEERGRGNFPDRFSARQFPNYSSELNVNALLLGDSALYLCASSLYTGTEAFFGQGTRLTVV.

J is TRBJ2-3 and V is TRBV5-1, with 7 bases lining up with TRBD1. The CDR3 spans 15 residues. Looked up from germline, CDR1 is SGHRS and CDR2 is YFSETQ. J was trimmed by 6 bases and V by 4 bases; bases with no gene match: 11. Here the CDR3 DNA reads TGCGCCAGCAGCCCGGGCACAGGGGTCGGCGATACGCAGTATTTT. This sequence encodes CASSPGTGVGDTQYF.

This sequence joins TRBV19 and TRBJ1-4; 7 bases fit TRBD1. Germline-derived CDR1 and CDR2 are LNHDA and SQIVND (reference sequence). The CDR3 sequence is 14 residues long. The trim removed 4 bases at V and 8 bases at J, leaving 7 bases unmatched. CDR3 in amino acids: CASSRDRGREKLFF. The CDR3 coding sequence is TGTGCCAGTAGTAGGGACAGAGGTCGGGAAAAACTGTTTTTT. Full variable domain (rest looked up from reference TRBV19 and TRBJ1-4): DGGITQSPKYLFRKEGQNVTLSCEQNLNHDAMYWYRQDPGQGLRLIYYSQIVNDFQKGDIAEGYSVSREKKESFPLTVTSAQKNPTAFYLCASSRDRGREKLFFGSGTQLSVL.

The rearrangement uses TRBV6-1 and TRBJ2-3; no reliable D call. This CDR3 is built from 13 residues. The germline V gene encodes CDR1 MNHNS and CDR2 SASEGT. Trimming took off 6 bases at V and 2 bases at J, with 9 bases between the two ends. The CDR3, as DNA: TGTGCCAGCAGCCCCATTTTCACAGATACGCAGTATTTT. Translated, it gives CASSPIFTDTQYF.

V is TRBV5-5 and J is TRBJ2-3; 16 bases fit TRBD2. CDR3 length: 17 residues. CDR1 SGHKS and CDR2 YYEKEE come from the germline V gene (reference sequence). J gave up 3 bases and V 4 bases, and 5 bases lay outside the gene matches. The CDR3 DNA reads TGTGCCAGCAGCACGGGGACTAGCGGGAGGGGGACAGATACGCAGTATTTT. Protein sequence: CASSTGTSGRGTDTQYF.

The rearrangement uses TRBV14 and TRBJ1-1, with D hard to call. Trimming took off 4 bases at V and 2 bases at J, with 8 bases between the two ends. Germline V gene lookup returns CDR1 SGHDN and CDR2 FVKESK. This CDR3 is built from 13 residues. CDR3 coding DNA: TGTGCCAGCAGCCCTGATCTAAACACTGAAGCTTTCTTT. Its translation: CASSPDLNTEAFF.

This sequence joins TRBV28 and TRBJ1-2, with D maybe TRBD1 (6 bases). The CDR3 runs to 15 residues. Germline-derived CDR1 and CDR2 are MDHEN and SYDVKM. The ends were cut back, 3 bases at V and 7 bases at J, with 18 bases in the middle. CDR3 protein: CASSFPQGQGRGYTF. The CDR3 coding sequence is TGTGCCAGCAGTTTTCCCCAGGGGCAAGGACGTGGCTACACCTTC.

This chain connects TRBV13 to TRBJ2-7; 8 nucleotides align to TRBD1. The CDR3 is 15 residues long. Germline V gene sequence: CDR1 PRHDT, CDR2 FYEKMQ (reference sequence). J was trimmed by 0 bases and V by 5 bases; bases with no gene match: 6. This CDR3 reads CASSQGTGTSYEQYF. Here the CDR3 DNA reads TGTGCCAGCAGCCAAGGGACAGGCACCTCCTACGAGCAGTACTTC.